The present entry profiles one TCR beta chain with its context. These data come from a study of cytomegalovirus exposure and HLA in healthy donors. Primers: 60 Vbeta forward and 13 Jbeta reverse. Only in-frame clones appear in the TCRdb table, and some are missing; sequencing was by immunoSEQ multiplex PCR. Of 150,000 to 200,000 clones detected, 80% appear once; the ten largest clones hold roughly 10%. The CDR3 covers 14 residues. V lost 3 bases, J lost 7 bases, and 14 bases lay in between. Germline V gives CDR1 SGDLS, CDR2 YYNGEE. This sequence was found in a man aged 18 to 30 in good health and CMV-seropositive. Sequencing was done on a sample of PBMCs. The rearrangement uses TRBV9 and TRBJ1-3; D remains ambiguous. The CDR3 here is CASSAQNSGNTIYF. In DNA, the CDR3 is TGTGCCAGCAGCGCCCAAAACAGCGGGAACACCATATATTTT.